The clone carrying this T cell receptor (beta chain) was observed many times. Its specificity is unknown. The data were taken from a study of blood T cells in healthy people across ages. Study observations and caveats: Naive CD4+ cells and diversity were both higher in long-lived donors than in aged donors. Researchers judged that diversity estimates from one million T cells fell short of true values. Older individuals had lower TCR beta diversity per million T cells (the decline was roughly linear).

V dropped 0 bases and J dropped 5 bases, with 9 bases sitting between them. CDR1 is SGHRS, CDR2 YFSETQ, per germline. The CDR3 sequence is 13 residues long. A sample-barcoded 5' primer and a J-beta primer mix were used in a second PCR of about 7 to 12 cycles. MiXCR, applied by TCRdb to the 5' RACE reads, yields one record per CDR3 protein. The top ten clones hold approximately 15% of a sample with roughly 650,000 distinct CDR3 sequences, 32% of them seen once. There were healthy Caucasian individuals from Russia, aged about 6 to 90, serving as donors. The sample consisted of blood. The chain uses TRBV5-1 and TRBJ2-7; D not certain. The sequence was collected from a woman of 80 years or more in good health. The CDR3 spells CASSLEVLNEQYF. CDR3 nucleotide sequence: TGCGCCAGCAGCTTGGAAGTATTGAACGAGCAGTACTTC.